The 20 T cell receptor beta chains presented below share a single source sample, sequenced in a study of blood T cell repertoires in COVID-19. Sequencing was performed with immunoSEQ multiplex PCR; in TCRdb, only in-frame clones are kept and a portion is missing. The sample lists tens of thousands of clones; around 90% were seen once. Sequenced input: peripheral blood. The source is a human donor in a cohort sampled during active COVID-19.

This clone has a handful of counts. CDR3 in amino acids: CASRRLGTPNTEAFF. CDR3 DNA sequence: TGTGCCAGTAGAAGATTGGGGACACCGAACACTGAAGCTTTCTTT. The chain uses TRBV19 and TRBJ1-1, with D perhaps matching TRBD1 (6 bases). Germline-derived CDR1 and CDR2 are LNHDA and SQIVND (reference sequence). V lost 6 bases to trimming and J lost 1 base, with 15 bases between them. This CDR3 region has 15 residues. The full variable domain, its missing parts supplied by reference TRBV19 and TRBJ1-1, is DGGITQSPKYLFRKEGQNVTLSCEQNLNHDAMYWYRQDPGQGLRLIYYSQIVNDFQKGDIAEGYSVSREKKESFPLTVTSAQKNPTAFYLCASRRLGTPNTEAFFGQGTRLTVV.

V gene TRBV5-4 combines with J gene TRBJ2-7; no clear D. The CDR3 has 17 residues. V was cut by 0 bases and J by 0 bases, with 16 bases left in between. CDR1 SGHNT and CDR2 YYREEE come from the germline V gene (reference sequence). The CDR3 coding sequence is TGTGCCAGCAGCTTGGGCCCAATCACATCGTTCTCCTACGAGCAGTACTTC. This encodes CASSLGPITSFSYEQYF.

This chain connects TRBV5-4 to TRBJ1-4, with TRBD1 matching 11 bases. The length of the CDR3 is 14 residues. CDR1 SGHNT and CDR2 YYREEE come from the germline V gene (reference sequence). Trimming cost V 4 bases and J 8 bases; bases outside gene matches: 4. The CDR3 protein is CASSLWDRGEKLFF. DNA for the CDR3: TGTGCCAGCAGCCTATGGGACAGGGGGGAAAAACTGTTTTTT.

The chain is built from TRBV18 and TRBJ1-5; TRBD1 matches at 9 bases. The CDR3 is 16 residues long. Germline CDR1 KGHSH, CDR2 LQKENI. V lost 2 bases to trimming and J lost 6 bases; unmatched junction nucleotides: 8. The DNA of the CDR3 is TGTGCCAGCTCACCATTACCGGGACAGGGTGGTCAGCCCCAGCATTTT. The encoded protein is CASSPLPGQGGQPQHF.

CDR3 coding DNA: TGTGCCAGCAGCTTGGATGGACAGGGTATCAGGTACGAGCAGTACTTC. Its protein product is CASSLDGQGIRYEQYF. The V and J genes are TRBV5-6 and TRBJ2-7; TRBD1 matches at 8 bases. The J segment lost 4 bases and the V segment lost 0 bases, leaving 9 bases of the junction unmatched. The CDR3 has 16 amino acids. Germline CDR1 SGHDT, CDR2 YYEEEE.

The rearrangement joins TRBV3-1 (or the pseudogene TRBV3-2) to TRBJ2-1; 8 nucleotides agree with TRBD2. The CDR3 has 16 amino acids. Looked up from germline, CDR1 is LGHDT and CDR2 is YNNKEL (reference sequence). Trimming took 2 bases from V and 9 from J; bases not matched to a gene: 12. The CDR3 loop reads CASSQSLGGGTSEQFF. The DNA of the CDR3 is TGTGCCAGCAGCCAATCTCTCGGGGGGGGAACGAGTGAGCAGTTCTTC.

This chain uses TRBV27 with TRBJ2-1; 8 bases are a match to TRBD2. The CDR3 spans 15 residues. Per germline, CDR1 MNHEY and CDR2 SMNVEV (reference sequence). The J segment lost 7 bases and the V segment lost 6 bases, leaving 11 bases of the junction unmatched. CDR3 in amino acids: CASRTLAGLGNEQFF. The DNA for the CDR3 is TGTGCCAGCAGGACTTTAGCGGGACTGGGGAATGAGCAGTTCTTC.

The rearrangement joins TRBV7-3 to TRBJ2-3, with D possibly TRBD2 on 5 matching bases. The CDR3 runs 15 residues. Germline V gene lookup returns CDR1 SGHTA and CDR2 FQGTGA. The germline V and J ends were trimmed by 3 bases and 0 bases, with 10 bases remaining between them. As DNA, the CDR3 is TGTGCCAGCAGCTTTAATACGGGAAGCACAGATACGCAGTATTTT. Its protein is CASSFNTGSTDTQYF.

V and J are TRBV6-2 or TRBV6-3 and TRBJ2-3; TRBD2 aligns across 9 bases. With 5 bases clipped from V and 2 bases from J, the junction kept 11 bases outside the gene matches. The V gene's germline CDR1 is MNHEY and CDR2 SVGEGT. The CDR3 is 17 residues long. The CDR3 sequence: CASSGTSTSFVTDTQYF. In DNA form, the CDR3 reads TGTGCCAGCAGTGGGACTAGCACTTCCTTTGTCACAGATACGCAGTATTTT.

The V gene is TRBV7-9, the J gene TRBJ1-5, with a weak D call TRBD1 (5 bases). Germline V lookup: CDR1 SEHNR, CDR2 FQNEAQ (reference sequence). Trimming removed 5 bases from V and 2 bases from J, with 10 bases in between. The CDR3 spans 14 residues. The CDR3 protein is CASSNDRGNQPQHF. For the CDR3, the DNA is TGTGCCAGCAGCAATGACAGAGGCAATCAGCCCCAGCATTTT.

Here the CDR3 DNA reads TGCAGCGTTGATCGACAGGGTCGTGGCTACACCTTC. Amino acids: CSVDRQGRGYTF. The V and J genes are TRBV29-1 and TRBJ1-2, with 7 nucleotides matching TRBD1. This CDR3 comprises 12 residues. From germline, CDR1 is SQVTM and CDR2 ANQGSEA. V trimming: 3 bases; J trimming: 7 bases; junction bases outside the gene matches: 5.

This chain links TRBV12-3 or TRBV12-4 with TRBJ1-2; D is possibly TRBD1 (6 bases). The ends were cut back, 10 bases at V and 4 bases at J, with 16 bases in the middle. The CDR3 extends over 13 amino acids. The CDR3 here is CATGGAASYGYTF. Written as DNA, the CDR3 is TGTGCCACCGGGGGGGCAGCCTCCTATGGCTACACCTTC.

The J gene is TRBJ2-7, the V gene TRBV7-9; D not resolved. This CDR3 spans 11 amino acids. The germline V gene has CDR1 SEHNR and CDR2 FQNEAQ (reference sequence). The germline V and J ends were trimmed by 4 bases and 2 bases, with 3 bases remaining between them. This CDR3 reads CASSSAYEQYF. The CDR3 DNA is TGTGCCAGCAGCTCCGCCTACGAGCAGTACTTC.

V usage is TRBV18 and J usage is TRBJ1-1; D is possibly TRBD1 (5 bases). Trimming took off 0 bases at V and 0 bases at J, with 11 bases between the two ends. CDR1 is KGHSH and CDR2 is LQKENI in the germline V gene. This CDR3 is built from 16 residues. The CDR3 sequence is CASSPPGARMNTEAFF. The CDR3 DNA reads as TGTGCCAGCTCACCACCAGGGGCCCGCATGAACACTGAAGCTTTCTTT.

V and J are TRBV6-2 or TRBV6-3 and TRBJ1-4, with 9 bases that match TRBD1. The V and J ends lost 6 bases and 5 bases, in that order; junction bases with no gene match: 7. The V gene's germline CDR1 is MNHEY and CDR2 SVGEGT. The CDR3 runs to 15 residues. The CDR3 sequence is CASSYTGTGNEKLFF. CDR3 DNA sequence: TGTGCCAGCAGCTATACCGGGACAGGGAATGAAAAACTGTTTTTT.

In this sample, this clone turned up once. The chain joins TRBV4-3 to TRBJ2-2, with D perhaps TRBD1 (5 bases). This CDR3 comprises 15 residues. Germline CDR1 reads LGHNA; CDR2 reads YSLEER. The V and J ends lost 1 base and 5 bases respectively, with 11 bases between them. CDR3 loop: CASSQAPGNTGELFF. CDR3 sequence (DNA): TGCGCCAGCAGCCAAGCCCCAGGGAATACCGGGGAGCTGTTTTTT.

The V gene is TRBV6-5, the J gene TRBJ1-1; D is perhaps TRBD1 (5 bases). The CDR3 totals 13 residues. Trimming stripped 5 bases from V and 8 bases from J, with 15 bases between. Germline-derived CDR1 and CDR2 are MNHEY and SVGAGI. CDR3 sequence: CASSPGGGKEAFF. DNA for the CDR3: TGTGCCAGCAGTCCCGGGGGGGGGAAAGAAGCTTTCTTT.

The V call is TRBV6-5, the J call TRBJ2-5, with 7 bases aligning to TRBD1. The length of the CDR3 is 13 residues. The V and J ends lost 6 bases and 5 bases, in that order; junction bases with no gene match: 6. Germline CDR1 is MNHEY and CDR2 is SVGAGI. CDR3 sequence reads: CASRQGVVETQYF. DNA for the CDR3: TGTGCCAGCAGGCAGGGGGTTGTCGAGACCCAGTACTTC.

This chain joins TRBV27 and TRBJ2-1, with a tentative D call TRBD2 (6 bases). Trimming stripped 3 bases from V and 1 base from J, with 13 bases between. Germline V gene sequence: CDR1 MNHEY, CDR2 SMNVEV (reference sequence). This CDR3 spans 16 amino acids. CDR3 sequence: CASSFSGEDSYNEQFF. CDR3 coding DNA: TGTGCCAGCAGTTTCAGTGGGGAGGATTCCTACAATGAGCAGTTCTTC.

The chain carries TRBV28 and TRBJ1-2; D might be TRBD1 (5 bases). This CDR3 has 16 residues. Germline CDR1 MDHEN, CDR2 SYDVKM. Trimming left V 6 bases short and J 1 base short, with 18 bases between. This CDR3 is CASSLPGGPYNYGYTF. The CDR3 DNA follows: TGTGCCAGCAGCCTCCCCGGGGGACCCTATAACTATGGCTACACCTTC.